This entry lists 5 T cell receptor beta chains sequenced from one sample in a study of cytomegalovirus exposure and HLA in healthy donors. The PCR was carried out with 60 Vbeta primers and 13 Jbeta primers. Here immunoSEQ multiplex PCR was the method, and the copy in TCRdb shows in-frame clones only, minus some. The table shows roughly 100,000 clones, with around 60% occurring only once. Sequenced input: PBMCs. These receptors were collected from a human donor in good health.

This clone was detected only a few times. The V and J genes are TRBV7-9 and TRBJ1-2; 7 bases are a match to TRBD1. Per the germline V gene, CDR1 is SEHNR and CDR2 is FQNEAQ (reference sequence). The CDR3 is made up of 14 amino acids. V shed 3 bases and J 6 bases; nucleotides not matched to a gene: 7. CDR3: CASSFDRAVHGYTF. CDR3 coding DNA: TGTGCCAGCAGCTTCGACAGGGCAGTCCATGGCTACACCTTC. The full variable domain, in which reference TRBV7-9 and TRBJ1-2 provide the parts outside the CDR3, is DTGVSQNPRHKITKRGQNVTFRCDPISEHNRLYWYRQTLGQGPEFLTYFQNEAQLEKSRLLSDRFSAERPKGSFSTLEIQRTEQGDSAMYLCASSFDRAVHGYTFGSGTRLTVV.

The CDR3 reads CASASKRTGNEETQYF. CDR3 DNA sequence: TGTGCCAGCGCCAGCAAACGGACAGGGAACGAGGAGACCCAGTACTTC. The J gene is TRBJ2-5, the V gene TRBV18; TRBD1 aligns across 8 bases. The CDR3 covers 16 residues. Losses at the gene ends were 8 bases for V and 5 bases for J; bases not matched to a gene: 16. The germline CDR1 and CDR2 sequences are KGHSH and LQKENI.

Here the CDR3 reads CASSFRGDRGDANYGYTF. CDR3 sequence (DNA): TGCGCCAGCAGCTTTCGAGGGGACAGGGGCGACGCTAACTATGGCTACACCTTC. The rearrangement uses TRBV5-1 and TRBJ1-2, with 10 bases aligning to TRBD1. The ends lost 2 bases at V and 0 bases at J; junction bases unmatched: 10. Germline V lookup: CDR1 SGHRS, CDR2 YFSETQ. The CDR3 runs 18 residues.

This clone turned up a few times. The chain recombines TRBV18 with TRBJ2-7, with D maybe TRBD1 (6 bases). Trimming took 3 bases from V and 5 from J, leaving 11 bases between them. The CDR3 runs 13 residues. The V gene's germline CDR1 is KGHSH and CDR2 LQKENI. The CDR3 coding sequence is TGTGCCAGCTCACCTAGACAGGCCCACGAGCAGTACTTC. This codes for CASSPRQAHEQYF. Filled out from reference TRBV18 and TRBJ2-7, the complete variable domain reads NAGVMQNPRHLVRRRGQEARLRCSPMKGHSHVYWYRQLPEEGLKFMVYLQKENIIDESGMPKERFSAEFPKEGPSILRIQQVVRGDSAAYFCASSPRQAHEQYFGPGTRLTVT.

The J gene is TRBJ1-2, the V gene TRBV27; TRBD1 matches at 7 bases. V was clipped by 2 bases and J by 2 bases; unmatched bases: 5. The CDR3 has 15 amino acids. The germline V gene has CDR1 MNHEY and CDR2 SMNVEV (reference sequence). The CDR3 spells CASSLKQGSNYGYTF. CDR3 nucleotide sequence: TGTGCCAGCAGTTTAAAACAGGGGTCCAACTATGGCTACACCTTC.